This T cell receptor beta chain was identified in a study of blood T cell repertoires in COVID-19. Study-wide background: The samples span acute and convalescent COVID-19 from the United States, Italy and Spain. T cells, B-cell-depleted T cells, or PBMCs provided the cDNA or gDNA that served as material.

Between the trimmed V and J ends, which lost 4 bases and 5 bases, there was a span of 12 bases. CDR3 length: 15 residues. Per the germline V gene, CDR1 is SGHAT and CDR2 is FQNNGV. Those who participated ranged in age from roughly 18 to 95 years and resided in about 24 US areas. How the authors handled the data: By means of reference gene primer amplification, nucleated cell counts were estimated. Assay used: immunoSEQ multiplex PCR; TCRdb lists only in-frame clones, some missing. V, J and clone size are taken as reported in that table, and D and trimming were inferred from the DNA itself. The sample has fewer than 200,000 clones, approximately 82% seen once.

The sample consisted of PBMCs or T cells enriched from blood (not recorded which). V usage is TRBV11-2 and J usage is TRBJ1-6; D gene uncertain. This receptor was identified in a woman between 50 and 59 years old in a cohort exposed to, infected with or recovered from COVID-19 (not recorded which). The CDR3 coding sequence is TGTGCCAGCAGCTCGGGAGAGTGGGATAATTCACCCCTCCACTTT. It translates to CASSSGEWDNSPLHF.